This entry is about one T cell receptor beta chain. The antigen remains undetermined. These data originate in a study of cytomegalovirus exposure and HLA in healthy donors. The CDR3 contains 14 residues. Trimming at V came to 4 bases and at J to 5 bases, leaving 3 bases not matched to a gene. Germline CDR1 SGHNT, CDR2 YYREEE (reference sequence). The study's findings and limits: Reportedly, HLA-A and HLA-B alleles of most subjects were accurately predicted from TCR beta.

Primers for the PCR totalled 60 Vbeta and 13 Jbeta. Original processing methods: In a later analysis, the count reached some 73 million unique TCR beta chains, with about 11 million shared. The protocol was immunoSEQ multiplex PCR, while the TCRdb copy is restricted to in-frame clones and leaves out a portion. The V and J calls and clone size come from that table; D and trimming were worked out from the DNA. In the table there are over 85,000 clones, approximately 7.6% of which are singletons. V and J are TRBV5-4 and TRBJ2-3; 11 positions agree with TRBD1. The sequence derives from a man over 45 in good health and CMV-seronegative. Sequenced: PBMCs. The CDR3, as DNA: TGTGCCAGCAGCCCCGGGACAGGGGGAGATACGCAGTATTTT. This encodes CASSPGTGGDTQYF.